The 27 T cell receptor beta chains below were found in one sample sequenced in a study of CD8+ T cells in alopecia areata. RNA was isolated and reverse transcribed to cDNA, the sequencing template. Produced via immunoSEQ multiplex PCR; TCRdb's table is partial and in-frame only. The table includes 95,000 to 150,000 clones, over 60% detected once. Regarding treatment: oral pan-JAK inhibitor, 5-10 mg twice daily. The sequences come from CD4+ T cells sorted from blood, collected at week 4, from a patient treated with tofacitinib. These receptors were obtained from a human donor with alopecia areata.

This chain links TRBV6-5 with TRBJ1-1; D call uncertain. V gave up 2 bases and J gave up 5 bases, with 9 bases separating them. Germline V gene sequence: CDR1 MNHEY, CDR2 SVGAGI. The CDR3 length is 13 residues. This CDR3 is CASSYAGRTEAFF. The CDR3 nucleotides are TGTGCCAGCAGTTACGCGGGGAGGACTGAAGCTTTCTTT.

The chain links TRBV29-1 to TRBJ1-4; no definite D call. CDR1 is SQVTM, CDR2 ANQGSEA, per germline. CDR3 length: 12 residues. The germline V and J ends were trimmed by 6 bases and 7 bases, with 12 bases remaining between them. The CDR3 sequence is CSVLGRGEKLFF. CDR3 bases: TGCAGCGTGTTGGGAAGAGGTGAAAAACTGTTTTTT. The entire variable domain, with the rest obtained from reference TRBV29-1 and TRBJ1-4, is as follows: SAVISQKPSRDICQRGTSLTIQCQVDSQVTMMFWYRQQPGQSLTLIATANQGSEATYESGFVIDKFPISRPNLTFSTLTVSNMSPEDSSIYLCSVLGRGEKLFFGSGTQLSVL.

This rearrangement joins TRBV9 to TRBJ1-1, with D tentatively TRBD1 (5 bases). V gave up 2 bases and J gave up 11 bases, with 16 bases separating them. This CDR3 contains 13 residues. Germline-derived CDR1 and CDR2 are SGDLS and YYNGEE. DNA for the CDR3: TGTGCCAGCAGCGTTACGGGGCGCGAAGGGGCTTTCTTT. This codes for CASSVTGREGAFF. The complete variable domain, with remaining parts taken from reference TRBV9 and TRBJ1-1, reads DSGVTQTPKHLITATGQRVTLRCSPRSGDLSVYWYQQSLDQGLQFLIQYYNGEERAKGNILERFSAQQFPDLHSELNLSSLELGDSALYFCASSVTGREGAFFGQGTRLTVV.

This rearrangement joins TRBV29-1 to TRBJ2-5, with D uncertain. The CDR3 is 13 amino acids. From germline, CDR1 is SQVTM and CDR2 ANQGSEA. Between the trimmed V and J ends, which lost 7 bases and 5 bases, there was a span of 17 bases. The CDR3: CSARTSLVETQYF. The CDR3 bases are TGCAGCGCCCGGACGAGTCTGGTGGAGACCCAGTACTTC.

V usage is TRBV29-1 and J usage is TRBJ1-2, with D unclear. Germline V gene sequence: CDR1 SQVTM, CDR2 ANQGSEA. V dropped 3 bases and J dropped 3 bases, with 11 bases sitting between them. This CDR3 has 13 amino acids. The CDR3 nucleotides read TGCAGCGTTGACGGCGAGAGGGACTATGGCTACACCTTC. Protein product: CSVDGERDYGYTF.

The chain links TRBV9 to TRBJ2-5; D might be TRBD1 (5 bases). The germline V gene has CDR1 SGDLS and CDR2 YYNGEE. The CDR3 contains 15 residues. The ends were cut back, 0 bases at V and 2 bases at J, with 11 bases in the middle. The CDR3 DNA is TGTGCCAGCAGCGTAGCACCGACAGCGCAAGAGACCCAGTACTTC. This gives the protein CASSVAPTAQETQYF.

This rearrangement joins TRBV4-1 to TRBJ2-3, with D possibly called TRBD1 or TRBD2 (6 bases each). Germline V gene lookup returns CDR1 MGHRA and CDR2 YSYEKL. CDR3 length: 16 amino acids. The V and J ends lost 3 bases and 2 bases respectively, with 15 bases between them. CDR3: CASSQRGDTDTDTQYF. The CDR3 DNA reads as TGCGCCAGCAGCCAGAGGGGGGACACAGACACAGATACGCAGTATTTT.

This clone has more than one count but fewer than ten. The V gene is TRBV19, the J gene TRBJ1-5, with unresolved D. CDR1 is LNHDA and CDR2 is SQIVND in the germline V gene (reference sequence). The CDR3 consists of 15 residues. V was trimmed by 5 bases and J by 2 bases, leaving 13 bases between them. The CDR3 DNA reads TGTGCCAGTAGTGACCGGCCCGGCGGCAATCAGCCCCAGCATTTT. It translates to CASSDRPGGNQPQHF.

There are a few counts of this clone. The genes are TRBV14 and TRBJ1-2; D unclear. V dropped 0 bases and J dropped 6 bases, with 11 bases sitting between them. This CDR3 is built from 14 residues. Germline CDR1 SGHDN, CDR2 FVKESK. CDR3 DNA sequence: TGTGCCAGCAGCCAAGATATGGGAACAGATGGCTACACCTTC. Translating gives CASSQDMGTDGYTF.

The gene calls are TRBV6-6 and TRBJ1-2, with 10 bases matching TRBD1. Germline V gene sequence: CDR1 MNHNY, CDR2 SVGAGI (reference sequence). This CDR3 is built from 14 residues. V shed 5 bases and J 4 bases; nucleotides not matched to a gene: 4. The CDR3 coding sequence is TGTGCCAGCAGTCGACAGGGGGCGGCCTATGGCTACACCTTC. Protein product: CASSRQGAAYGYTF.

This chain uses TRBV5-1 with TRBJ2-7; the D gene is possibly TRBD2 (5 bases). This CDR3 spans 13 amino acids. Germline V gives CDR1 SGHRS, CDR2 YFSETQ. V shed 2 bases and J shed 8 bases, with 14 bases lying between them. The chain's CDR3 is CASSFLEVEKQYF. In DNA form, the CDR3 reads TGCGCCAGCAGCTTTTTGGAGGTGGAGAAGCAGTACTTC.

V gene TRBV29-1 combines with J gene TRBJ1-2, with TRBD1 matching over 8 bases. Germline V gene data show CDR1 as SQVTM and CDR2 as ANQGSEA. V was pared by 6 bases and J by 7 bases, with 4 bases of the junction left unmatched. The CDR3 is 11 amino acids. DNA for the CDR3: TGCAGCGTGGCAGACAGGGGTGGCTACACCTTC. It is translated as CSVADRGGYTF. The full variable domain, rest sourced from reference TRBV29-1 and TRBJ1-2, is SAVISQKPSRDICQRGTSLTIQCQVDSQVTMMFWYRQQPGQSLTLIATANQGSEATYESGFVIDKFPISRPNLTFSTLTVSNMSPEDSSIYLCSVADRGGYTFGSGTRLTVV.

This clone has only a few counts. V usage is TRBV2 and J usage is TRBJ2-7; D is perhaps TRBD1 (5 bases). Trimming left V 6 bases short and J 0 bases short, with 6 bases between. This CDR3 is built from 12 residues. Per the germline V gene, CDR1 is SNHLY and CDR2 is FYNNEI. The CDR3: CASRGDSYEQYF. CDR3 DNA: TGTGCCAGCAGAGGGGACTCCTACGAGCAGTACTTC.

The chain employs TRBV6-5 and TRBJ2-5; D is unresolved. V was clipped by 2 bases and J by 6 bases, with 10 bases between them. The CDR3 loop spans 13 amino acids. Germline values: CDR1 MNHEY, CDR2 SVGAGI. The CDR3 reads CASSYGHQKTQYF. Written as DNA, the CDR3 is TGTGCCAGCAGTTACGGGCATCAAAAGACCCAGTACTTC.

J is TRBJ1-1 and V is TRBV29-1; D ambiguous. This CDR3 contains 13 residues. Germline V gene lookup returns CDR1 SQVTM and CDR2 ANQGSEA. V was cut by 2 bases and J by 3 bases, with 10 bases left in between. As DNA, the CDR3 is TGCAGCGTTGAAACTCCTCCGGACACTGAAGCTTTCTTT. Its translation: CSVETPPDTEAFF.

The V and J genes are TRBV27 and TRBJ1-2; D is unclear. The length of the CDR3 is 17 residues. Germline V lookup: CDR1 MNHEY, CDR2 SMNVEV (reference sequence). Deletions cut 4 bases from V and 4 bases from J, with 22 bases between. The CDR3 here is CASSYTGDGLGSYGYTF. For the CDR3, the DNA is TGTGCCAGCAGTTACACGGGCGACGGTTTGGGTAGCTATGGCTACACCTTC.

Only a few counts were recorded for this clone. The chain combines TRBV27 with TRBJ1-6, with D uncertain. V lost 3 bases and J lost 4, with 16 bases in between. This CDR3 comprises 17 residues. CDR1 and CDR2 (germline): MNHEY, SMNVEV (reference sequence). The CDR3 region is CASSLFGSSSYNSPLHF. The CDR3 DNA reads as TGTGCCAGCAGTTTGTTCGGCTCCTCCTCGTATAATTCACCCCTCCACTTT.

The V gene is TRBV7-2, the J gene TRBJ2-1; TRBD2 agrees at 10 bases. With 2 bases clipped from V and 9 bases from J, the junction kept 7 bases outside the gene matches. CDR1 is SGHTA, CDR2 FQGNSA, per germline. The CDR3 is 15 residues long. The CDR3 is CASSLSASGSGEQFF. The CDR3 region has the DNA TGTGCCAGCAGCTTATCGGCTAGCGGGAGCGGTGAGCAGTTCTTC.

This sequence joins TRBV29-1 and TRBJ2-7; weak D call: TRBD2 (5 bases). The CDR3 has 15 amino acids. V shed 7 bases and J shed 0 bases, with 19 bases lying between them. Germline values: CDR1 SQVTM, CDR2 ANQGSEA. CDR3 bases: TGCAGCGGGAGCTTAGCGTCCTCCGACTCCTACGAGCAGTACTTC. This gives the protein CSGSLASSDSYEQYF.

To note about this clone: The sample contains more than one DNA sequence encoding this CDR3. The gene calls are TRBV6-5 and TRBJ1-1; D is uncertain. The CDR3 runs 11 residues. The germline V and J ends were trimmed by 6 bases and 1 base, with 3 bases remaining between them. Germline V gene data show CDR1 as MNHEY and CDR2 as SVGAGI. The CDR3: CASRRNTEAFF. CDR3 nucleotides: TGTGCCAGCAGAAGGAACACTGAAGCTTTCTTT.

The sample holds a few counts of this clone. This sequence joins TRBV5-5 and TRBJ2-7, with a possible D match to TRBD2 (5 bases). Germline CDR1 and CDR2: SGHKS and YYEKEE (reference sequence). CDR3 size: 16 residues. The V end lost 3 bases, the J end lost 2 bases, and 18 bases lay between the germline ends. The CDR3 DNA is TGTGCCAGCAGCTCAGACGGAGGCGGTTTCACCTACGAGCAGTACTTC. The encoded protein is CASSSDGGGFTYEQYF.

The J gene is TRBJ2-7, the V gene TRBV5-1, with TRBD1 matching 9 bases. The CDR3 extends over 15 amino acids. CDR1 is SGHRS and CDR2 is YFSETQ in the germline V gene. V trimming: 0 bases; J trimming: 4 bases; junction bases outside the gene matches: 5. This CDR3 reads CASSLGDREIYEQYF. The CDR3 DNA reads TGCGCCAGCAGCTTGGGGGACAGGGAAATTTACGAGCAGTACTTC. The full variable domain, rest sourced from reference TRBV5-1 and TRBJ2-7, is KAGVTQTPRYLIKTRGQQVTLSCSPISGHRSVSWYQQTPGQGLQFLFEYFSETQRNKGNFPGRFSGRQFSNSRSEMNVSTLELGDSALYLCASSLGDREIYEQYFGPGTRLTVT.

This clone was seen a few times. The chain combines TRBV15 with TRBJ1-5; D unclear. Deletions cut 0 bases from V and 7 bases from J, with 13 bases between. The germline CDR1 and CDR2 sequences are LNHNV and YYDKDF (reference sequence). The CDR3 spans 15 residues. DNA of the CDR3: TGTGCCACCAGCAGAGACTTAAGGGCACGGCAGCCCCAGCATTTT. Translating gives CATSRDLRARQPQHF.

The chain recombines TRBV18 with TRBJ2-2, with TRBD1 as a possible D gene (5 bases). Trimming took off 4 bases at V and 6 bases at J, with 12 bases between the two ends. CDR1 is KGHSH and CDR2 is LQKENI in the germline V gene. The CDR3 has 14 residues. The CDR3 loop is CASSLPGISGELFF. CDR3 coding DNA: TGTGCCAGCTCACTTCCAGGGATTTCCGGGGAGCTGTTTTTT.

The chain recombines TRBV18 with TRBJ2-7; D is perhaps TRBD1 (6 bases). Germline CDR1 reads KGHSH; CDR2 reads LQKENI. V was trimmed by 1 base and J by 5 bases, leaving 9 bases between them. This CDR3 is 13 amino acids long. The CDR3 DNA reads TGTGCCAGCTCACCACAGGGGGACGACGAGCAGTACTTC. Translating it yields CASSPQGDDEQYF.

This clone occurred a few times. The chain joins TRBV27 to TRBJ1-2; D is ambiguous. Looked up from germline, CDR1 is MNHEY and CDR2 is SMNVEV (reference sequence). This CDR3 is built from 16 residues. The V and J ends lost 6 bases and 6 bases respectively, with 23 bases between them. CDR3 amino acids: CASSGMTGERVDGYTF. The CDR3 DNA follows: TGTGCCAGCAGCGGTATGACTGGGGAGAGGGTTGATGGCTACACCTTC.

This clone appeared a few times. V gene TRBV7-2 combines with J gene TRBJ2-7; D remains unclear. CDR3 length: 15 residues. Germline-derived CDR1 and CDR2 are SGHTA and FQGNSA. Trimming left V 7 bases short and J 7 bases short, with 23 bases between. CDR3 in amino acids: CASTQDPNRAREQYF. The CDR3 nucleotides read TGTGCCAGCACCCAGGACCCGAATCGGGCACGTGAGCAGTACTTC.